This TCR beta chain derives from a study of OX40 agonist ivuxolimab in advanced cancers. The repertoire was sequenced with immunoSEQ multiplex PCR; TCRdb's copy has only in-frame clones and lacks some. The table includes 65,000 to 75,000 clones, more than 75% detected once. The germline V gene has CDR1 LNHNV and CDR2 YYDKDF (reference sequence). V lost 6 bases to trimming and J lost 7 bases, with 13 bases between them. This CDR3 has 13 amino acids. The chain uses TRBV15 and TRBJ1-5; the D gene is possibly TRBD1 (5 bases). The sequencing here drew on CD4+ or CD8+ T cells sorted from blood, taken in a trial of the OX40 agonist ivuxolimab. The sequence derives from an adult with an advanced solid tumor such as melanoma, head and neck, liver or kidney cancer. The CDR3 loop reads CATSSMGGQPQHF. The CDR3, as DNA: TGTGCCACCAGTAGTATGGGGGGGCAGCCCCAGCATTTT.